Shown below are 8 T cell receptor beta chains from a single sample sequenced in a study of blood T cells in healthy people across ages. A J-beta primer mix and a sample-barcoded 5' primer were used in a second PCR of about 7 to 12 cycles. TCRdb reprocessed the 5' RACE reads with MiXCR, giving one entry per CDR3 protein. The table records hundreds of thousands of distinct CDR3 sequences, 45% to 65% of them present only once. Material for sequencing was blood. These receptors all stem from a man between 60 and 75 years old in good health.

The rearrangement links TRBV9 to TRBJ2-5; D is unclear. Germline CDR1 and CDR2: SGDLS and YYNGEE. The length of the CDR3 is 15 residues. V was shortened by 4 bases and J by 5 bases, with 18 bases between the two germline ends. CDR3 coding DNA: TGTGCCAGCAGCCCCAAAGGGTGGACCGGGGAGACCCAGTACTTC. The encoded protein is CASSPKGWTGETQYF.

The V call is TRBV9, the J call TRBJ1-1, with D possibly matching TRBD1 (5 bases). The germline gives CDR1 SGDLS, CDR2 YYNGEE. The CDR3 runs 14 residues. V lost 1 base, J lost 3 bases, and 10 bases lay in between. The CDR3 DNA is TGTGCCAGCAGCGTAAGGGCGGGGGACACTGAAGCTTTCTTT. Encoded protein: CASSVRAGDTEAFF.

The CDR3 here is CASSTSGNQETQYF. CDR3 coding DNA: TGTGCCAGCAGCACCAGCGGGAACCAAGAGACCCAGTACTTC. This chain connects TRBV7-2 to TRBJ2-5; 7 bases fit TRBD2. The CDR3 is 14 residues long. The V gene end was trimmed by 5 bases and the J gene end by 0 bases; junction bases not matched to a gene: 3. Germline CDR1 is SGHTA and CDR2 is FQGNSA.

The chain links TRBV2 to TRBJ2-1, with TRBD2 matching 9 bases. Trimming removed 8 bases from V and 6 bases from J; junction bases left unmatched: 14. CDR1 and CDR2 (germline): SNHLY, FYNNEI. There are 16 residues in the CDR3. The CDR3 loop is CASAPTAGGGFNEQFF. The DNA of the CDR3 is TGTGCCAGCGCACCAACAGCGGGGGGAGGGTTCAATGAGCAGTTCTTC. The variable domain in full, completed from reference TRBV2 and TRBJ2-1, reads EPEVTQTPSHQVTQMGQEVILRCVPISNHLYFYWYRQILGQKVEFLVSFYNNEISEKSEIFDDQFSVERPDGSNFTLKIRSTKLEDSAMYFCASAPTAGGGFNEQFFGPGTRLTVL.

V usage is TRBV5-6 and J usage is TRBJ2-4; 11 nucleotides agree with TRBD2. The closer fit of TRBJ2-5 to the DNA end suggests the J call may be wrong. The germline V gene encodes CDR1 SGHDT and CDR2 YYEEEE. The CDR3 is 16 amino acids. The CDR3 sequence is CASSLARLAGRETQYF. The CDR3 nucleotides read TGTGCCAGCAGCTTGGCACGACTAGCGGGGAGGGAGACCCAGTACTTC.

This chain connects TRBV7-2 to TRBJ2-5; 15 positions agree with TRBD2. Germline assignment: CDR1 SGHTA and CDR2 FQGNSA. V dropped 5 bases and J dropped 7; count of bases not matched to a gene: 11. CDR3 length: 17 residues. In DNA, the CDR3 is TGTGCCAGCAGCCCCAGGACTAGCGGGGGGGCTTGGTTGACCCAGTACTTC. This encodes CASSPRTSGGAWLTQYF.

As to this clonotype: A read error may account for a junction end that differs from germline. The chain recombines TRBV27 with TRBJ2-5; D possibly corresponds to TRBD2 (6 bases). Per germline, CDR1 MNHEY and CDR2 SMNVEV (reference sequence). This CDR3 is built from 11 residues. This chain's CDR3 is CASSNGEAQNF. In DNA, the CDR3 is TGTGCCAGCAGTAATGGGGAGGCCCAGAACTTC.

The rearrangement joins TRBV7-2 to TRBJ1-1, with D maybe TRBD1 (5 bases). Trimming stripped 1 base from V and 8 bases from J, with 17 bases between. CDR1 is SGHTA, CDR2 FQGNSA, per germline. This CDR3 is 15 amino acids long. The CDR3: CASSLVVAARGEAFF. Written as DNA, the CDR3 is TGTGCCAGCAGCTTAGTCGTGGCAGCCCGGGGGGAAGCTTTCTTT.